Following are 32 T cell receptor beta chains from one sample sequenced in a study of CD8 T cells in Susac syndrome (dated by TCRdb to about 2019). The method was the immunoSEQ multiplex PCR assay. RNA was extracted using the RNeasy kit, and 0.5 to 1 microgram was reverse transcribed with random hexamers. TCRdb itself trimmed the public reads at Q25 with fastp, ran MiXCR and retained productive beta chains. Every entry covers one CDR3 protein and lists the most common genes and DNA from its rows. The sample table shows around 180,000 distinct CDR3 sequences, and roughly 92% are seen once. The ten largest clonotypes hold roughly 0.1% of the sample. The sequenced sample was CD4+ T cells from PBMCs. The receptors were sampled from a human donor with multiple sclerosis.

The V call is TRBV28, the J call TRBJ1-6; TRBD1 is a possible D gene (6 bases). The V and J ends lost 9 bases and 3 bases respectively, with 15 bases between them. Germline V CDR1 and CDR2: MDHEN, SYDVKM. The CDR3 is made up of 15 amino acids. The CDR3, as DNA: TGTGCCAGTCTACTAGGGGGGCTCTATAATTCACCCCTCCACTTT. It is translated as CASLLGGLYNSPLHF. The whole variable domain, remainder taken from reference TRBV28 and TRBJ1-6, is DVKVTQSSRYLVKRTGEKVFLECVQDMDHENMFWYRQDPGLGLRLIYFSYDVKMKEKGDIPEGYSVSREKKERFSLILESASTNQTSMYLCASLLGGLYNSPLHFGNGTRLTVT.

This chain joins TRBV29-1 and TRBJ1-3, with D possibly matching TRBD1 (5 bases). V was clipped by 0 bases and J by 5 bases, with 5 bases between them. The CDR3 extends over 12 amino acids. Germline CDR1 reads SQVTM; CDR2 reads ANQGSEA. The CDR3 loop reads CSVEEGRNTIYF. In DNA form, the CDR3 reads TGCAGCGTTGAAGAGGGGCGAAACACCATATATTTT. The full variable domain, with the rest looked up from reference TRBV29-1 and TRBJ1-3, is SAVISQKPSRDICQRGTSLTIQCQVDSQVTMMFWYRQQPGQSLTLIATANQGSEATYESGFVIDKFPISRPNLTFSTLTVSNMSPEDSSIYLCSVEEGRNTIYFGEGSWLTVV.

This sequence joins TRBV20-1 and TRBJ2-6; D uncertain. Per the germline V gene, CDR1 is DFQATT and CDR2 is SNEGSKA (reference sequence). The CDR3 loop spans 14 amino acids. Trimming took 1 base from V and 2 from J, leaving 6 bases between them. The CDR3 DNA sequence: TGCAGTGCTAGAGCGCTGACTGGGGCCAACGTCCTGACTTTC. This gives the protein CSARALTGANVLTF.

This chain joins TRBV18 and TRBJ1-1; the match to TRBD1 covers 12 bases. The CDR3 length is 16 residues. With 6 bases clipped from V and 3 bases from J, the junction kept 8 bases outside the gene matches. The germline gives CDR1 KGHSH, CDR2 LQKENI. CDR3 sequence (DNA): TGTGCCAGCTCCGGGACAGGGGGCGAATCAGACACTGAAGCTTTCTTT. Its translation: CASSGTGGESDTEAFF.

The chain uses TRBV4-3 and TRBJ1-1; TRBD1 aligns across 7 bases. V was pared by 4 bases and J by 5 bases, with 10 bases of the junction left unmatched. Germline CDR1 and CDR2: LGHNA and YSLEER. The CDR3 length is 15 residues. CDR3 nucleotides: TGCGCCAGCAGCCCAGCCGAGGGGGCGCGTACTGAAGCTTTCTTT. Protein: CASSPAEGARTEAFF.

This rearrangement joins TRBV7-3 to TRBJ2-7, with a tentative D call TRBD2 (6 bases). The germline V gene encodes CDR1 SGHTA and CDR2 FQGTGA. The CDR3 extends over 15 amino acids. Trimming cost V 8 bases and J 1 base, with 18 bases left between them. CDR3 amino acids: CASSLNHGRSYEQYF. CDR3 sequence (DNA): TGTGCCAGCTCCTTGAACCACGGGAGATCCTACGAGCAGTACTTC.

The chain carries TRBV20-1 and TRBJ2-5; TRBD2 aligns across 15 bases. From germline, CDR1 is DFQATT and CDR2 SNEGSKA (reference sequence). Trimming removed 1 base from V and 5 bases from J; junction bases left unmatched: 5. The CDR3 length is 16 residues. The CDR3 here is CSARVGLAGGLETQYF. The CDR3 DNA follows: TGCAGTGCTAGAGTAGGACTAGCGGGAGGGTTGGAGACCCAGTACTTC.

This chain connects TRBV5-1 to TRBJ2-1, with 7 bases fitting TRBD2. From germline, CDR1 is SGHRS and CDR2 YFSETQ. The CDR3 runs to 14 residues. Germline trimming cut 1 base from V and 6 bases from J; bases unmatched to any gene: 4. The CDR3 spells CASSLLGEGNEQFF. In DNA form, the CDR3 reads TGCGCCAGCAGCTTGCTAGGGGAGGGCAATGAGCAGTTCTTC.

The chain carries TRBV5-4 and TRBJ2-5; the D gene is possibly TRBD2 (7 bases). Trimming pared 4 bases from V and 1 base from J, leaving 14 bases between. Per the germline V gene, CDR1 is SGHNT and CDR2 is YYREEE (reference sequence). This CDR3 contains 15 residues. The DNA of the CDR3 is TGTGCCAGCAGCCCACTGGGGGGGCTCCAAGAGACCCAGTACTTC. As protein: CASSPLGGLQETQYF.

The CDR3 DNA reads as TGTGCCAGCAGTGAAGTTAGGGCGAGGGGCTACACCTTC. It specifies CASSEVRARGYTF. V usage is TRBV2 and J usage is TRBJ1-2; no firm D call. The CDR3 totals 13 residues. V lost 1 base to trimming and J lost 8 bases, with 11 bases between them. The V gene's germline CDR1 is SNHLY and CDR2 FYNNEI.

About this clonotype: At one end the junction does not follow the germline gene, possibly because of a read error. This chain links TRBV18 with TRBJ1-1; D unclear. Germline V gives CDR1 KGHSH, CDR2 LQKENI. CDR3 size: 12 residues. CDR3 sequence (DNA): TGTGCCAGCTCAAGGGCTAACACTGAAGTTTTCTTT. This translates into CASSRANTEVFF. The full variable domain, with the rest looked up from reference TRBV18 and TRBJ1-1, is NAGVMQNPRHLVRRRGQEARLRCSPMKGHSHVYWYRQLPEEGLKFMVYLQKENIIDESGMPKERFSAEFPKEGPSILRIQQVVRGDSAAYFCASSRANTEVFFGQGTRLTVV.

The rearrangement links TRBV6-1 to TRBJ2-7, with D uncertain. V lost 3 bases, J lost 2 bases, and 14 bases lay in between. Looked up from germline, CDR1 is MNHNS and CDR2 is SASEGT. This CDR3 is 15 amino acids long. As DNA, the CDR3 is TGTGCCAGCAGTGAGGGCCACGTTGGACCCTACGAGCAGTACTTC. It codes for CASSEGHVGPYEQYF.

V usage is TRBV10-3 and J usage is TRBJ2-5; 15 bases map to TRBD2. The CDR3 has 17 amino acids. Germline lookup yields CDR1 ENHRY and CDR2 SYGVKD. The V segment lost 2 bases and the J segment 5 bases; nucleotides outside the gene matches: 6. The CDR3 loop is CAISEGGTSGRSETQYF. The CDR3 region has the DNA TGTGCCATCAGTGAGGGGGGGACTAGCGGGAGGAGTGAGACCCAGTACTTC.

This rearrangement joins TRBV30 to TRBJ1-4; 8 bases align to TRBD1. There are 14 residues in the CDR3. V lost 5 bases, J lost 4 bases, and 6 bases stayed unmatched. From germline, CDR1 is GTSNPN and CDR2 SVGIG (reference sequence). The CDR3 nucleotides read TGTGCCTGGGGACAGGGATCCTTTAATGAAAAACTGTTTTTT. It codes for CAWGQGSFNEKLFF.

This chain connects TRBV2 to TRBJ1-1; D is possibly TRBD1 (6 bases). Trimming removed 10 bases from V and 2 bases from J, with 11 bases in between. The CDR3 length is 12 residues. Germline CDR1 is SNHLY and CDR2 is FYNNEI. The CDR3 DNA follows: TGTGCCACCAAGACAGGAAACACTGAAGCTTTCTTT. Its translation: CATKTGNTEAFF.

The rearrangement joins TRBV7-3 to TRBJ2-1, with TRBD2 identical over 10 bases. The CDR3 spans 15 residues. The V gene's germline CDR1 is SGHTA and CDR2 FQGTGA. The J segment lost 8 bases and the V segment lost 5 bases, leaving 9 bases of the junction unmatched. The CDR3 DNA reads TGTGCCAGCAGCCCACAGCGGGGGGGCTTCGATGAGCAGTTCTTC. Translation gives CASSPQRGGFDEQFF.

This chain connects TRBV28 to TRBJ1-1, with unresolved D. This CDR3 is built from 13 residues. Germline-derived CDR1 and CDR2 are MDHEN and SYDVKM. V shed 2 bases and J shed 6 bases, with 10 bases lying between them. The CDR3 reads CASSLVGISEAFF. The CDR3 coding sequence is TGTGCCAGCAGTTTAGTGGGGATCTCTGAAGCTTTCTTT. The full variable domain, completed using reference TRBV28 and TRBJ1-1, is DVKVTQSSRYLVKRTGEKVFLECVQDMDHENMFWYRQDPGLGLRLIYFSYDVKMKEKGDIPEGYSVSREKKERFSLILESASTNQTSMYLCASSLVGISEAFFGQGTRLTVV.

The chain has TRBV7-2 and TRBJ1-2; tentative D call: TRBD1 (6 bases). The V and J ends lost 5 bases and 0 bases respectively, with 13 bases between them. The CDR3 loop spans 15 amino acids. Germline lookup yields CDR1 SGHTA and CDR2 FQGNSA. The chain's CDR3 is CASSRHRTANYGYTF. The CDR3 coding sequence is TGTGCCAGCAGCAGACACCGGACAGCTAACTATGGCTACACCTTC.

This clonotype appeared once. This chain links TRBV18 with TRBJ2-7, with D uncertain. Deletions cut 3 bases from V and 1 base from J, with 10 bases between. Germline CDR1 KGHSH, CDR2 LQKENI. The CDR3 spans 14 residues. The CDR3, as DNA: TGTGCCAGCTCACCGATGACGGATTCCTACGAGCAGTACTTC. Amino acid sequence: CASSPMTDSYEQYF.

This clonotype was picked up a small number of times. The chain carries TRBV5-1 and TRBJ2-5; TRBD2 might be the D (6 bases). Trimming left V 0 bases short and J 5 bases short, with 11 bases between. CDR1 is SGHRS and CDR2 is YFSETQ in the germline V gene. The CDR3 length is 14 residues. The CDR3 nucleotides are TGCGCCAGCAGCTTGGGGGTCGGGGGTGAGACCCAGTACTTC. Protein product: CASSLGVGGETQYF. The full variable domain, its missing parts supplied by reference TRBV5-1 and TRBJ2-5, is KAGVTQTPRYLIKTRGQQVTLSCSPISGHRSVSWYQQTPGQGLQFLFEYFSETQRNKGNFPGRFSGRQFSNSRSEMNVSTLELGDSALYLCASSLGVGGETQYFGPGTRLLVL.

The V gene is TRBV6-6, the J gene TRBJ2-2; D gene ambiguous. This CDR3 region has 15 residues. Germline V gene data show CDR1 as MNHNY and CDR2 as SVGAGI (reference sequence). Trimming took off 2 bases at V and 2 bases at J, with 9 bases between the two ends. The DNA of the CDR3 is TGTGCCAGCAGTTACCCCCTGATAAACACCGGGGAGCTGTTTTTT. Amino acid sequence: CASSYPLINTGELFF.

This clonotype occurred once. V and J are TRBV20-1 and TRBJ1-5; the match to TRBD1 covers 8 bases. This CDR3 contains 15 residues. The trim removed 3 bases at V and 7 bases at J, leaving 11 bases unmatched. Germline CDR1 and CDR2: DFQATT and SNEGSKA (reference sequence). In DNA form, the CDR3 reads TGCAGTGCTAGGGGGGGCAGGGGGCTTCGGCAGCCCCAGCATTTT. It yields the protein CSARGGRGLRQPQHF.

The J gene is TRBJ1-5, the V gene TRBV5-4; possibly TRBD1 for D (5 bases). CDR1 is SGHNT and CDR2 is YYREEE in the germline V gene (reference sequence). The CDR3 is made up of 12 amino acids. Trimming removed 4 bases from V and 6 bases from J, with 8 bases in between. CDR3 DNA: TGTGCCAGCAGCAAAAGGGGTCAGCCCCAGCATTTT. This encodes CASSKRGQPQHF.

This clonotype was seen a single time. The rearrangement links TRBV12-3 or TRBV12-4 to TRBJ1-1, with D unresolved. This CDR3 spans 14 amino acids. Trimming removed 8 bases at V and 4 bases at J, with 17 bases between. The CDR3 protein is CASDLTPGGTEAFF. The CDR3 DNA follows: TGTGCCAGCGACCTGACGCCCGGAGGCACTGAAGCTTTCTTT.

V is TRBV4-3 and J is TRBJ2-5, with TRBD2 matching 13 bases. The J segment lost 9 bases and the V segment lost 0 bases, leaving 4 bases of the junction unmatched. Germline values: CDR1 LGHNA, CDR2 YSLEER. The CDR3 is 15 residues long. The CDR3 DNA is TGCGCCAGCAGCCAAGATGCACTAGCGGGAGGGGCCCAGTACTTC. Amino acid sequence: CASSQDALAGGAQYF.

The CDR3 nucleotides read TGTGCCAGCAGCTTAGTTCTTGGTGAAAAACTGTTTTTT. Its translation: CASSLVLGEKLFF. The chain employs TRBV7-9 and TRBJ1-4; D unresolved. The germline V gene has CDR1 SEHNR and CDR2 FQNEAQ (reference sequence). The CDR3 spans 13 residues. The germline V and J ends were trimmed by 1 base and 7 bases, with 7 bases remaining between them.

The chain has TRBV4-1 and TRBJ2-7; D not certain. CDR1 and CDR2 (germline): MGHRA, YSYEKL. Trimming removed 1 base from V and 0 bases from J, with 10 bases in between. This CDR3 region has 15 residues. CDR3 protein: CASSQANSLSYEQYF. Here the CDR3 DNA reads TGCGCCAGCAGCCAAGCCAACAGCCTCTCCTACGAGCAGTACTTC.

The chain carries TRBV28 and TRBJ1-5, with TRBD1 as a possible D gene (6 bases). V lost 3 bases to trimming and J lost 0 bases, with 15 bases between them. Germline V CDR1 and CDR2: MDHEN, SYDVKM. This CDR3 region has 17 residues. The CDR3 nucleotides are TGTGCCAGCAGTTTTTACCCCGGGACAATTAGCAATCAGCCCCAGCATTTT. Amino acid sequence: CASSFYPGTISNQPQHF. Full variable domain (missing parts from reference TRBV28 and TRBJ1-5): DVKVTQSSRYLVKRTGEKVFLECVQDMDHENMFWYRQDPGLGLRLIYFSYDVKMKEKGDIPEGYSVSREKKERFSLILESASTNQTSMYLCASSFYPGTISNQPQHFGDGTRLSIL.

The chain has TRBV5-4 and TRBJ1-2, with TRBD1 matching over 9 bases. The germline V gene encodes CDR1 SGHNT and CDR2 YYREEE (reference sequence). With V trimmed by 4 bases and J by 8 bases, 9 bases remained unmatched. This CDR3 region has 14 residues. CDR3 nucleotides: TGTGCCAGCAGCCTTGGGACAGGGACGGGGGGCTACACCTTC. Translating gives CASSLGTGTGGYTF.

The V gene is TRBV20-1, the J gene TRBJ2-5; D is perhaps TRBD2 (5 bases). Looked up from germline, CDR1 is DFQATT and CDR2 is SNEGSKA (reference sequence). V gave up 6 bases and J gave up 2 bases, with 10 bases separating them. This CDR3 has 12 residues. The CDR3 DNA follows: TGCAGTGCCCGGACTCGTCAAGAGACCCAGTACTTC. Protein product: CSARTRQETQYF.

The rearrangement uses TRBV7-7 and TRBJ2-5; D unclear. The V end was cut by 4 bases, the J end by 0 bases, with 6 bases between. Germline V gives CDR1 SSHAT, CDR2 FNYEAQ (reference sequence). This CDR3 is 13 amino acids long. CDR3 bases: TGTGCCAGCAGCTCGGTGTACCAAGAGACCCAGTACTTC. It is translated as CASSSVYQETQYF.

This chain uses TRBV20-1 with TRBJ2-7, with D possibly being TRBD1 or TRBD2 (7 bases each). Trimming left V 0 bases short and J 2 bases short, with 11 bases between. The CDR3 has 14 residues. Germline values: CDR1 DFQATT, CDR2 SNEGSKA (reference sequence). In nucleotides, the CDR3 is TGCAGTGCTAGAGATCAGGGGGGGGCCTACGAGCAGTACTTC. Amino acids: CSARDQGGAYEQYF.